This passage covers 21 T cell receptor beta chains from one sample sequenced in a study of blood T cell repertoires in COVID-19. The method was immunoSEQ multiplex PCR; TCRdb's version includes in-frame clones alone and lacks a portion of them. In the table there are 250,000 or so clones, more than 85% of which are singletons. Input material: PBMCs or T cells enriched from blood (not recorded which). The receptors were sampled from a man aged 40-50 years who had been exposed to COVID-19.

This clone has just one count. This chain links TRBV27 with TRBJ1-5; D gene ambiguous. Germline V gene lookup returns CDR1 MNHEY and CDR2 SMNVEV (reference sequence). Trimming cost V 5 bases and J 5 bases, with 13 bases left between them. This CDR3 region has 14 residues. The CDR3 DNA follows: TGTGCCAGCAGTCCAAGTGGCGGAGATCAGCCCCAGCATTTT. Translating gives CASSPSGGDQPQHF.

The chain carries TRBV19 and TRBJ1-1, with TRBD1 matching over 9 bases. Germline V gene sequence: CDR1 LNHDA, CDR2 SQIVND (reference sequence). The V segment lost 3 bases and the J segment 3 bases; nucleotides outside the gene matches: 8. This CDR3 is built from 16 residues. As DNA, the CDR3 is TGTGCCAGTAGTATGAGTCGAGGGACAGGGTACACTGAAGCTTTCTTT. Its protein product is CASSMSRGTGYTEAFF.

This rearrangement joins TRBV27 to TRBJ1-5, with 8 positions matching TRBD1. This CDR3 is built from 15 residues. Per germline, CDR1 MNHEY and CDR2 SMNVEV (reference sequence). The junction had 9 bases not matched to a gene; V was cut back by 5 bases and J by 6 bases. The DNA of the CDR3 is TGTGCCAGCAGTAGCAGGACAGGGACGAGTCAGCCCCAGCATTTT. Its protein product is CASSSRTGTSQPQHF.

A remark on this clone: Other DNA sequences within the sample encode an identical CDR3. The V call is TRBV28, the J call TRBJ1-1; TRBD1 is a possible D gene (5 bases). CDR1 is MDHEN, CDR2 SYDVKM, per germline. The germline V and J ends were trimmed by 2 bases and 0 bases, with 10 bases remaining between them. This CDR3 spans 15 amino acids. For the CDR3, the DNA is TGTGCCAGCAGTTTAGGCGGGGCTTTGAACACTGAAGCTTTCTTT. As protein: CASSLGGALNTEAFF.

The CDR3 DNA is TGTGCCAGCAGCCCACAGGGGGCAGTCTATGGCTACACCTTC. Translating it yields CASSPQGAVYGYTF. The J gene is TRBJ1-2, the V gene TRBV7-9; 9 nucleotides agree with TRBD1. CDR1 is SEHNR, CDR2 FQNEAQ, per germline (reference sequence). This CDR3 spans 14 amino acids. V dropped 5 bases and J dropped 4; count of bases not matched to a gene: 5. Complete variable domain (other parts from reference TRBV7-9 and TRBJ1-2): DTGVSQNPRHKITKRGQNVTFRCDPISEHNRLYWYRQTLGQGPEFLTYFQNEAQLEKSRLLSDRFSAERPKGSFSTLEIQRTEQGDSAMYLCASSPQGAVYGYTFGSGTRLTVV.

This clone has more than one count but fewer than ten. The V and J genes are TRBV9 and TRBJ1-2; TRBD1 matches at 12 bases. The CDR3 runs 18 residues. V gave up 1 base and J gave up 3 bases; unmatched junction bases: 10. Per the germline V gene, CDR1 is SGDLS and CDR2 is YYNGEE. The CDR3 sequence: CASSVRVTGTGGDYGYTF. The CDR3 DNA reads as TGTGCCAGCAGCGTACGTGTTACCGGGACAGGGGGCGACTATGGCTACACCTTC.

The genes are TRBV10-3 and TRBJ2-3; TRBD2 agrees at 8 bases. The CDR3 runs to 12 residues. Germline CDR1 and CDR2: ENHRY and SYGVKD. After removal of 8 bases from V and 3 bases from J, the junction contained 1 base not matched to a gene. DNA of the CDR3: TGTGCCATCTCGGGGGGGACAGATACGCAGTATTTT. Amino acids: CAISGGTDTQYF.

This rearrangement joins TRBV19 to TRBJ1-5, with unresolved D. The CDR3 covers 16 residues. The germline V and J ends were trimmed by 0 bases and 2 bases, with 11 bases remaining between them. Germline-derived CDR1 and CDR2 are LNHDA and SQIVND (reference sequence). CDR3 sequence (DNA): TGTGCCAGTAGTATAGAAGTATTATCGGGCAATCAGCCCCAGCATTTT. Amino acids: CASSIEVLSGNQPQHF.

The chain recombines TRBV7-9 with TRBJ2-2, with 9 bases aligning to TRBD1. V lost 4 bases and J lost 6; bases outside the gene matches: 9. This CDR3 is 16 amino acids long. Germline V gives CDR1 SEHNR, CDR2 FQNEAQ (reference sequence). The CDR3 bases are TGTGCCAGCAGCTATCCCGGGACAGGGAAGCCCGGGGAGCTGTTTTTT. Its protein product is CASSYPGTGKPGELFF. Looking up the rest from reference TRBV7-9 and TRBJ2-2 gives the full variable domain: DTGVSQNPRHKITKRGQNVTFRCDPISEHNRLYWYRQTLGQGPEFLTYFQNEAQLEKSRLLSDRFSAERPKGSFSTLEIQRTEQGDSAMYLCASSYPGTGKPGELFFGEGSRLTVL.

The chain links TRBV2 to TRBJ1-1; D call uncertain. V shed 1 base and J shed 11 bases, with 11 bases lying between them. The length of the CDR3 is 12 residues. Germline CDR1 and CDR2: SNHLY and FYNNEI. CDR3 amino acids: CASSEDAGWAFF. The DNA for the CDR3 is TGTGCCAGCAGTGAAGATGCGGGGTGGGCTTTCTTT.

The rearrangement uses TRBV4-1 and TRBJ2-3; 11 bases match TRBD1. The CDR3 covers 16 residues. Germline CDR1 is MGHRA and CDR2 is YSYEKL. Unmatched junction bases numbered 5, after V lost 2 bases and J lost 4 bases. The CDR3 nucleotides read TGCGCCAGCAGCCAACCGGGACAGGGGGTGTCAGATACGCAGTATTTT. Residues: CASSQPGQGVSDTQYF.

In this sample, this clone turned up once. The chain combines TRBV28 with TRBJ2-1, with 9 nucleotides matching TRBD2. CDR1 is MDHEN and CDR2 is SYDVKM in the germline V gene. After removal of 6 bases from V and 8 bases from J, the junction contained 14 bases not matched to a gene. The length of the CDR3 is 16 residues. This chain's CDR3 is CASSSPYSGSIDEQFF. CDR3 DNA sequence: TGTGCCAGCAGCTCCCCCTATAGCGGGAGTATCGATGAGCAGTTCTTC.

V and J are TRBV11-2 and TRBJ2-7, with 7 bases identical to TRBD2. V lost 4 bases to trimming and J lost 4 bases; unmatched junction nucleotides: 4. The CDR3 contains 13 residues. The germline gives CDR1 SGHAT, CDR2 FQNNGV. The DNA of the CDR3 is TGTGCCAGCAGCTGGACTAGTAATTACGAGCAGTACTTC. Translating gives CASSWTSNYEQYF.

CDR3 in amino acids: CASSGSGGRGGYTF. CDR3 sequence (DNA): TGTGCCAGCAGTGGTTCCGGGGGACGGGGTGGCTACACCTTC. This chain links TRBV2 with TRBJ1-2; possible D gene TRBD1, 5 bases. V lost 4 bases and J lost 7, with 16 bases in between. Germline CDR1 reads SNHLY; CDR2 reads FYNNEI. This CDR3 is 14 amino acids long.

CDR3 in DNA: TGTGCCAGCAGCCACACTAGCGGGAGGGGGTTCTTC. This gives the protein CASSHTSGRGFF. The chain uses TRBV12-3 or TRBV12-4 and TRBJ2-1, with 13 bases matching TRBD2. CDR3 size: 12 residues. V lost 6 bases, J lost 15 bases, and 5 bases stayed unmatched.

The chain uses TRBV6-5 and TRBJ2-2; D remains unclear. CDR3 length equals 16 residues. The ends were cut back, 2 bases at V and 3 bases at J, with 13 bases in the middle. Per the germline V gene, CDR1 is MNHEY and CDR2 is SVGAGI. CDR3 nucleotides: TGTGCCAGCAGTTACATCCAGGCTTCGGACACCGGGGAGCTGTTTTTT. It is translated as CASSYIQASDTGELFF.

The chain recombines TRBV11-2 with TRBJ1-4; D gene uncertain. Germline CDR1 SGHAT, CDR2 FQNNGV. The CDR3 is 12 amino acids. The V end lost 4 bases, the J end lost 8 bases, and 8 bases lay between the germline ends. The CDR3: CASSSLREKLFF. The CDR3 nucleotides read TGTGCCAGCAGCTCGCTTCGGGAAAAACTGTTTTTT.

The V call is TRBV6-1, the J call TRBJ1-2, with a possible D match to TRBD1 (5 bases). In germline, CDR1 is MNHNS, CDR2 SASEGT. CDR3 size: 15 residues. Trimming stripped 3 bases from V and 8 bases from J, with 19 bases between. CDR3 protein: CASSEPGGGNGGYTF. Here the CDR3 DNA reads TGTGCCAGCAGTGAGCCCGGTGGGGGGAACGGCGGCTACACCTTC.

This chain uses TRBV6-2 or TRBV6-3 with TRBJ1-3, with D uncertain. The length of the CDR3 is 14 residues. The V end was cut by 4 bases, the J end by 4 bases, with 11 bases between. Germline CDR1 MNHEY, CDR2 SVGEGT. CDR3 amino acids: CASSSRRAGNTIYF. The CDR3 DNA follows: TGTGCCAGCAGTTCCCGGAGGGCCGGAAACACCATATATTTT.

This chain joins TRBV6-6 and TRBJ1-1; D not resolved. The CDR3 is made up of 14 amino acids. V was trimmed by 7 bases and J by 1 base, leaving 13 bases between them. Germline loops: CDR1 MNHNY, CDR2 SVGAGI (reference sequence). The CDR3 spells CASIRFAGNTEAFF. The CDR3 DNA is TGTGCCAGCATAAGGTTCGCGGGGAACACTGAAGCTTTCTTT.

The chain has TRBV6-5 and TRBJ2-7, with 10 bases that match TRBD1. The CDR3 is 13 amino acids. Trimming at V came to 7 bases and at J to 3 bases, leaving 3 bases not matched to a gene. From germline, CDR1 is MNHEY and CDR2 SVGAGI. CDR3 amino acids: CASNGQGDYEQYF. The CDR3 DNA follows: TGTGCCAGCAATGGACAGGGGGACTACGAGCAGTACTTC.